These 20 T cell receptor beta chains share one sample of origin, sequenced in a study of somatic mutations in cytotoxic T cells in rheumatoid arthritis. The assay was immunoSEQ multiplex PCR, and TCRdb's table has in-frame clones only and misses some. The sample consists of more than 25,000 clones, about 81% of them appearing once. Material for sequencing was CD8+ T cells sorted from blood. The receptors were sampled from a man in his forties or fifties in good health.

The chain recombines TRBV9 with TRBJ2-7; D gene ambiguous. The germline V gene has CDR1 SGDLS and CDR2 YYNGEE. CDR3 length: 13 residues. V shed 0 bases and J shed 6 bases, with 10 bases lying between them. CDR3 sequence: CASSVGVSSEQYF. The CDR3, as DNA: TGTGCCAGCAGCGTAGGTGTCAGTTCCGAGCAGTACTTC.

The CDR3 DNA reads TGTGCCATCAGCGGGACAGAGAACACTGAAGCTTTCTTT. Amino acids: CAISGTENTEAFF. This chain joins TRBV10-3 and TRBJ1-1, with 7 bases matching TRBD1. Germline trimming cut 6 bases from V and 1 base from J; bases unmatched to any gene: 2. Germline CDR1 and CDR2: ENHRY and SYGVKD. The CDR3 is made up of 13 amino acids.

The V and J genes are TRBV13 and TRBJ2-5, with a tentative D call TRBD1 (6 bases). Trimming removed 4 bases at V and 3 bases at J, with 9 bases between. This CDR3 is 13 amino acids long. CDR1 is PRHDT, CDR2 FYEKMQ, per germline (reference sequence). CDR3 protein: CASSYWTEETQYF. The DNA for the CDR3 is TGTGCCAGCAGCTATTGGACAGAAGAGACCCAGTACTTC. The whole variable domain, remainder taken from reference TRBV13 and TRBJ2-5, is AAGVIQSPRHLIKEKRETATLKCYPIPRHDTVYWYQQGPGQDPQFLISFYEKMQSDKGSIPDRFSAQQFSDYHSELNMSSLELGDSALYFCASSYWTEETQYFGPGTRLLVL.

This clone was recorded only once. In nucleotides, the CDR3 is TGTGCCAGCAGCTTAAGGGGGGATAGCAATCAGCCCCAGCATTTT. It encodes CASSLRGDSNQPQHF. The chain couples TRBV11-2 to TRBJ1-5; TRBD1 might be the D (6 bases). The CDR3 contains 15 residues. Germline CDR1 SGHAT, CDR2 FQNNGV. V was trimmed by 2 bases and J by 0 bases, leaving 8 bases between them.

The V call is TRBV9, the J call TRBJ2-1; TRBD2 matches 11 bases. CDR3 size: 15 residues. Germline trimming cut 0 bases from V and 4 bases from J; bases unmatched to any gene: 0. Germline V CDR1 and CDR2: SGDLS, YYNGEE. Written as DNA, the CDR3 is TGTGCCAGCAGCGTAGGACTAGCGGGGTACAATGAGCAGTTCTTC. Protein product: CASSVGLAGYNEQFF.

This clone has only one observation. The chain combines TRBV4-1 with TRBJ2-1, with D possibly TRBD1 on 5 matching bases. With 1 base removed from V and 3 bases from J, the gap between germline ends came to 13 bases. The CDR3 is 16 residues long. Per the germline V gene, CDR1 is MGHRA and CDR2 is YSYEKL. CDR3 in amino acids: CASSQADSSLYNEQFF. CDR3 DNA sequence: TGCGCCAGCAGCCAAGCAGACAGCTCCCTCTACAATGAGCAGTTCTTC.

The chain couples TRBV6-6 to TRBJ1-5; D is uncertain. Germline V gene lookup returns CDR1 MNHNY and CDR2 SVGAGI (reference sequence). This CDR3 region has 15 residues. The V end was cut by 0 bases, the J end by 2 bases, with 8 bases between. CDR3 nucleotides: TGTGCCAGCAGTTACTCGAGCGGGGGCAATCAGCCCCAGCATTTT. The encoded protein is CASSYSSGGNQPQHF.

The chain has TRBV5-8 and TRBJ1-5, with TRBD1 as a possible D gene (5 bases). V gave up 1 base and J gave up 3 bases, with 8 bases separating them. The CDR3 spans 14 residues. The germline V gene has CDR1 SGHTS and CDR2 YDEGEE. CDR3 nucleotides: TGTGCCAGCAGCTTGAGACAGTACAATCAGCCCCAGCATTTT. The encoded protein is CASSLRQYNQPQHF.

V is TRBV5-6 and J is TRBJ1-2, with D possibly TRBD1 on 6 matching bases. With 3 bases removed from V and 5 bases from J, the gap between germline ends came to 17 bases. Per germline, CDR1 SGHDT and CDR2 YYEEEE. CDR3 size: 15 residues. The CDR3 is CASSSEGRGRYGYTF. The CDR3 nucleotides are TGTGCCAGCAGCTCCGAGGGCAGGGGCCGGTATGGCTACACCTTC.

The CDR3 DNA reads TGTGCCAGCAGCTTAGGGTATGGTGGCCCAACTAATGAAAAACTGTTTTTT. This translates into CASSLGYGGPTNEKLFF. This chain connects TRBV7-9 to TRBJ1-4; D not certain. V was shortened by 1 base and J by 0 bases, with 12 bases between the two germline ends. Germline loops: CDR1 SEHNR, CDR2 FQNEAQ (reference sequence). The CDR3 contains 17 residues.

V and J are TRBV6-1 and TRBJ1-2; D uncertain. CDR1 and CDR2 from the germline V gene are MNHNS and SASEGT. Trimming took 4 bases from V and 5 from J, leaving 8 bases between them. CDR3 length: 12 residues. The CDR3 loop is CASSVGYYGYTF. In DNA, the CDR3 is TGTGCCAGCAGTGTTGGGTATTATGGCTACACCTTC.

The chain's CDR3 is CAISESDNSNQPQHF. The CDR3 region has the DNA TGTGCCATCAGTGAGTCGGACAATAGCAATCAGCCCCAGCATTTT. The chain links TRBV10-3 to TRBJ1-5, with a weak D call TRBD1 (5 bases). V was pared by 0 bases and J by 0 bases, with 6 bases between. The CDR3 is made up of 15 amino acids. Germline-derived CDR1 and CDR2 are ENHRY and SYGVKD.

The V call is TRBV7-8, the J call TRBJ2-1; 7 bases map to TRBD2. There are 10 residues in the CDR3. CDR1 and CDR2 (germline): SGHVS, FQNEAQ. CDR3 residues: CASGDNEQFF. CDR3 nucleotides: TGTGCAAGCGGGGACAATGAGCAGTTCTTC.

J is TRBJ2-1 and V is TRBV9; a weak D match, TRBD2 (5 bases). The CDR3 sequence is 19 residues long. Germline loops: CDR1 SGDLS, CDR2 YYNGEE. Trimming took 1 base from V and 0 from J, leaving 20 bases between them. The CDR3 reads CASSVQFRGEPSSYNEQFF. The CDR3, as DNA: TGTGCCAGCAGCGTACAATTCCGGGGAGAACCAAGCTCCTACAATGAGCAGTTCTTC.

The rearrangement links TRBV11-2 to TRBJ2-2; the D gene is possibly TRBD2 (6 bases). V lost 2 bases to trimming and J lost 0 bases, with 19 bases between them. Germline V gene data show CDR1 as SGHAT and CDR2 as FQNNGV. The CDR3 sequence is 19 residues long. The CDR3 coding sequence is TGTGCCAGCAGCTTAATACGGGAGAGAGCGACCCCGAACACCGGGGAGCTGTTTTTT. This encodes CASSLIRERATPNTGELFF. The full variable domain, with the rest looked up from reference TRBV11-2 and TRBJ2-2, is EAGVAQSPRYKIIEKRQSVAFWCNPISGHATLYWYQQILGQGPKLLIQFQNNGVVDDSQLPKDRFSAERLKGVDSTLKIQPAKLEDSAVYLCASSLIRERATPNTGELFFGEGSRLTVL.

This clone showed up just a few times. The chain employs TRBV7-2 and TRBJ2-7; weak D call: TRBD1 (6 bases). Germline assignment: CDR1 SGHTA and CDR2 FQGNSA. V lost 5 bases, J lost 7 bases, and 12 bases lay in between. The CDR3 is 12 residues long. CDR3 residues: CASSPGTTEQYF. For the CDR3, the DNA is TGTGCCAGCAGCCCTGGGACAACAGAGCAGTACTTC.

The chain carries TRBV6-5 and TRBJ1-2, with D tentatively TRBD1 (5 bases). The CDR3 covers 15 residues. V lost 6 bases and J 4 bases, leaving 18 bases between the germline ends. Germline-derived CDR1 and CDR2 are MNHEY and SVGAGI. The chain's CDR3 is CASSPSQGSSYGYTF. The DNA for the CDR3 is TGTGCCAGCAGCCCCAGTCAGGGTAGCAGCTATGGCTACACCTTC.

V is TRBV19 and J is TRBJ1-1; 7 bases are shared with TRBD1. Germline CDR1 and CDR2: LNHDA and SQIVND (reference sequence). With V trimmed by 8 bases and J by 5 bases, 11 bases remained unmatched. The CDR3 loop spans 14 amino acids. The CDR3 region is CASVWAGGRTEAFF. The CDR3 DNA sequence: TGTGCCAGTGTATGGGCAGGGGGTCGAACTGAAGCTTTCTTT. Full variable domain (outside the CDR3, taken from reference TRBV19 and TRBJ1-1): DGGITQSPKYLFRKEGQNVTLSCEQNLNHDAMYWYRQDPGQGLRLIYYSQIVNDFQKGDIAEGYSVSREKKESFPLTVTSAQKNPTAFYLCASVWAGGRTEAFFGQGTRLTVV.

The V gene is TRBV2, the J gene TRBJ2-2, with D possibly TRBD2 on 6 matching bases. The length of the CDR3 is 13 residues. The germline V gene encodes CDR1 SNHLY and CDR2 FYNNEI. V lost 3 bases and J 5 bases, leaving 7 bases between the germline ends. The CDR3 DNA is TGTGCCAGCAGTGATCGGGGGACCGGGGAGCTGTTTTTT. This translates into CASSDRGTGELFF.

The genes are TRBV11-2 and TRBJ2-3; TRBD2 agrees at 7 bases. CDR3 length: 18 residues. CDR1 is SGHAT, CDR2 FQNNGV, per germline. The J segment lost 5 bases and the V segment lost 5 bases, leaving 19 bases of the junction unmatched. The DNA for the CDR3 is TGTGCCAGCAGCCCCCTTCCGTATCTTGCGGGAGTCAAAGATACGCAGTATTTT. Residues: CASSPLPYLAGVKDTQYF.